This TCR beta chain was observed in a study of blood T cell repertoires in COVID-19 (dated by TCRdb to about 2020). With respect to the entire study: The collaborator samples originated in the United States, Italy and Spain and spanned the acute and convalescent phases of COVID-19. The material from the prospective study consisted of cDNA or gDNA derived from T cells, B-cell-depleted T cells, or PBMCs. Deeply sampled blood TCRbeta repertoires from subjects exposed to, actively infected with, or recovered from COVID-19 were included in the dataset. The repertoires were released in a freely available public database meant as a resource for research on the immune response to SARS-CoV-2. Samples came from the ongoing ImmuneRACE study (first 160 participants) plus 1,254 subjects from 6 global collaborators. The sample metadata nearly always contained a de-identified subject ID, COVID-19 status, age in years and sex. Where HLA class I and class II types were available, the types were taken from metadata supplied by the sample provider, not from assay-based typing. What the work shows at the level of the full study, not this receptor alone: The quantity of clinical and demographic metadata differed by source and by participant and was supplied without curation.

Inclusive of the bounding cysteine and phenylalanine, the CDR3 is 16 residues long. Only the CDR3 DNA is retained, 48 bases long and in frame from the first base. Looking up the germline V gene yields CDR1 MDHEN and CDR2 SYDVKM. At the junction V is shortened by 4 bases and J by 5 bases; bases outside the gene matches: 8. Worth noting for this clone: Its recognized antigen is unknown. No clone much larger than this one lies a single base away; base qualities are absent.

Participants in the prospective study were aged about 18 to 95 years, lived in about two dozen United States geographic areas, and enrolled through a virtual design. Cohort assignment in the prospective study relied on participant-reported clinical history from a screening survey and a study questionnaire. For ImmuneRACE Cohort 3, a participant was defined as recovered based on two consecutive negative NP/OP PCR tests, clearance by a healthcare professional, or resolution of symptoms. Each participant in the prospective study had whole blood, serum and a nasopharyngeal or oropharyngeal swab collected by mobile phlebotomists. Participants in the prospective study had the option to provide additional blood draws and questionnaires over an approximately 2-month period. Before DNA extraction, prospective study blood samples were shipped either frozen or at room temperature. The immunoSEQ Assay, a bias-controlled multiplex PCR, was used to amplify TCRbeta CDR3 regions from genomic DNA. In the source study's methods: The number of nucleated cells in each sample was estimated from the amplification of reference gene primers within the assay. To quantify the absolute abundance of each unique TCRbeta CDR3 rearrangement, sequence reads were collapsed and filtered. For each sample, productive Simpson clonality was calculated as the square root of Simpson's diversity index across productive rearrangements. Drawn from immuneACCESS, this table holds only the in-frame rearrangements with V and J called that TCRdb kept. Clones are partly lost; checked studies trace under half to an unresolved V gene and leave the rest unexplained. D and trimming come from the DNA, and the V and J calls and clone size come from that table. The sample includes roughly 250,000 clones, with about 89% observed a single time. Of the sample, approximately 9.5% is held by the ten largest clones.

The rearranged segments are TRBV28 and TRBJ2-1, with 10 bases matching TRBD2. Sequenced material: PBMCs or T cells enriched from blood (not recorded which). This sequence originates from a man aged 40-55 years who had recovered from COVID-19. Here the CDR3 is given as CASSSSGTSAHNEQFF. At the DNA level, the sequence is TGTGCCAGCAGTTCCTCCGGGACTAGCGCCCACAATGAGCAGTTCTTC. With the portions outside the CDR3 filled from the reference TRBV28 and TRBJ2-1 genes, the complete variable region becomes DVKVTQSSRYLVKRTGEKVFLECVQDMDHENMFWYRQDPGLGLRLIYFSYDVKMKEKGDIPEGYSVSREKKERFSLILESASTNQTSMYLCASSSSGTSAHNEQFFGPGTRLTVL.